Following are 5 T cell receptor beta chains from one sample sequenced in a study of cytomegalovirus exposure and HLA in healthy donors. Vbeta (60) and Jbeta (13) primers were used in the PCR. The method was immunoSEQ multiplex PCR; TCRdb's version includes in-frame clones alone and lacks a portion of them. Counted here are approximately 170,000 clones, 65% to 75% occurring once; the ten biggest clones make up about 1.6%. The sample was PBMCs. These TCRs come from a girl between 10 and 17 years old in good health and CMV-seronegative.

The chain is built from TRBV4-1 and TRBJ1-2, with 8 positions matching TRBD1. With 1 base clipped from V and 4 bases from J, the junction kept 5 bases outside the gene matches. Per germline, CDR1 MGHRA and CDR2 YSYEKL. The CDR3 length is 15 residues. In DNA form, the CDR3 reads TGCGCCAGCAGCCAAGGGACAGGGTCCTTCTATGGCTACACCTTC. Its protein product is CASSQGTGSFYGYTF.

The CDR3 DNA reads TGTGCCAGCAGTAGGGGCGGGGGCCCCCAAGAGACCCAGTACTTC. Its translation is CASSRGGGPQETQYF. The V call is TRBV11-2, the J call TRBJ2-5; D perhaps matches TRBD2 (7 bases). The germline V gene has CDR1 SGHAT and CDR2 FQNNGV. CDR3 length equals 15 residues. The V and J ends lost 6 bases and 1 base respectively, with 15 bases between them.

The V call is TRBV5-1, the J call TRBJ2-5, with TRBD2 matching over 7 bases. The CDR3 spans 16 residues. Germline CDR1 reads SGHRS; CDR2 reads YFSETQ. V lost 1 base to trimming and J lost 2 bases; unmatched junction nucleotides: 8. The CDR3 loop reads CASSLMGGSGQETQYF. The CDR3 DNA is TGCGCCAGCAGCTTGATGGGGGGGAGTGGGCAAGAGACCCAGTACTTC.

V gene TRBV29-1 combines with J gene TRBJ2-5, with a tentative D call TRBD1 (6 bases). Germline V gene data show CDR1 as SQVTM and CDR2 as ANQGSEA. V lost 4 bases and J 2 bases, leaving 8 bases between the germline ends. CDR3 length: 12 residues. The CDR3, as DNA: TGCAGCGTTGGTCAGGGGCAAGAGACCCAGTACTTC. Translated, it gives CSVGQGQETQYF.

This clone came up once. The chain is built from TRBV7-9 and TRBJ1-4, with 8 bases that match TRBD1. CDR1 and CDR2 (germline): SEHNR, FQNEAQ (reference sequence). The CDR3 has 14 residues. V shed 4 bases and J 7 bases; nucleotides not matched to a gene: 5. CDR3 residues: CASSSDRVGEKLFF. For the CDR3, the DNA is TGTGCCAGCAGCTCGGACAGGGTTGGTGAAAAACTGTTTTTT.